A single T cell receptor (beta chain) is shown here with its context. Antigen specificity is unknown. The data were taken from a study of T cells expressing NK-cell markers. About the research overall: TCR beta repertoires came from sorted CD3+CD56+NKG2C+, CD3+CD56+NKG2C- and CD3+CD56-NKG2C+ T cells. There were seven HCMV-seropositive donors and one seronegative donor among the eight sequenced.

Beta-chain TCR cDNA was generated via 5'RACE template switching with UMIs. One entry per CDR3 protein, without DNA, is what TCRdb gives after re-calling the 5' RACE reads. The repertoire table contains 250,000 or so distinct CDR3 sequences. Germline-derived CDR1 and CDR2 are DFQATT and SNEGSKA (reference sequence). The CDR3 totals 17 residues. Study-wide findings and caveats: Dominant NKG2C+ clonotypes were found to form about 1.0-7.5% of CD8+ T cells in six donors.

V and J are TRBV20-1 and TRBJ2-1; the D call from TCRdb, TRBD2, cannot be confirmed without DNA. This sequence originates from a woman between 18 and 70 years old in good health. The sample comprised blood T cells: a sorted CD56 or NKG2C T cell subset, CD4+ or CD8+ T cells, or bulk PBMC T cells (not recorded which). The CDR3 protein is CSARDPSGGATYNEQFF.